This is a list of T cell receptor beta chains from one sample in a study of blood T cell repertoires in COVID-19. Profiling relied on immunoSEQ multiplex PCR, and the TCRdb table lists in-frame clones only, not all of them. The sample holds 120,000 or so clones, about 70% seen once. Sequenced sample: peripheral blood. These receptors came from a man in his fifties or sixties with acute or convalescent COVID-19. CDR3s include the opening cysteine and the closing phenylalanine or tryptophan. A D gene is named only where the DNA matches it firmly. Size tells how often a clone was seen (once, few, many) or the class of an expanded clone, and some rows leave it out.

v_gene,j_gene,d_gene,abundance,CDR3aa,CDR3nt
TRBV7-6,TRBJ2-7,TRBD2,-,CASSGLAGGREQYF,TGTGCCAGCAGCGGACTAGCGGGGGGGCGCGAGCAGTACTTC
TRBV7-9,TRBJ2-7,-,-,CASSPMWQEDEQYF,TGTGCCAGCAGCCCTATGTGGCAGGAGGACGAGCAGTACTTC
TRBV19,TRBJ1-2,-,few,CASSIVRAGYGYTF,TGTGCCAGTAGTATAGTACGCGCGGGGTATGGCTACACCTTC
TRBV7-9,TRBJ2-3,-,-,CASSLSADTQYF,TGTGCCAGCAGCTTGTCCGCAGATACGCAGTATTTT
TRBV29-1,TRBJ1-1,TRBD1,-,CSVDPSLDRGGTEAFF,TGCAGCGTTGACCCTTCATTGGACAGGGGAGGAACTGAAGCTTTCTTT
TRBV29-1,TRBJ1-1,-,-,CSVVLLNTEAFF,TGCAGCGTTGTCCTTTTGAACACTGAAGCTTTCTTT
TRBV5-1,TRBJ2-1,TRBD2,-,CASKGRASGNNEQFF,TGCGCCAGCAAAGGCCGGGCTAGCGGGAACAATGAGCAGTTCTTC
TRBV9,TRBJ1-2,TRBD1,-,CASSVAGQGYGYTF,TGTGCCAGCAGCGTAGCGGGACAGGGTTATGGCTACACCTTC
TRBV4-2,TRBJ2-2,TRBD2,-,CASSRGGEWTGELFF,TGTGCCAGCAGCCGGGGAGGGGAATGGACCGGGGAGCTGTTTTTT
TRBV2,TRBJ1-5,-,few,CASGREISNQPQHF,TGTGCCAGCGGGCGGGAAATCAGCAATCAGCCCCAGCATTTT
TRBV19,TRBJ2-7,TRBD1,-,CASSTGTGFNEQYF,TGTGCCAGTAGTACCGGGACAGGGTTCAACGAGCAGTACTTC
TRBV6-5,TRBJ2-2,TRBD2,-,CASRRLAANTGELFF,TGTGCCAGCAGACGACTAGCGGCGAACACCGGGGAGCTGTTTTTT
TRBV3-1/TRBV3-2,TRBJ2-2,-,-,CASSQVYGELFF,TGTGCCAGCAGCCAAGTTTACGGGGAGCTGTTTTTT
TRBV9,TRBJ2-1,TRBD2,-,CASSPSSGAYNEQFF,TGTGCCAGCAGCCCTTCTAGCGGGGCCTACAATGAGCAGTTCTTC
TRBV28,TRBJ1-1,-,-,CASSTPRGEAFF,TGTGCCAGCAGTACCCCCAGGGGTGAAGCTTTCTTT
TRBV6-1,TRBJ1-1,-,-,CASSERGSRTEAFF,TGTGCCAGCAGTGAAAGGGGGTCACGAACTGAAGCTTTCTTT